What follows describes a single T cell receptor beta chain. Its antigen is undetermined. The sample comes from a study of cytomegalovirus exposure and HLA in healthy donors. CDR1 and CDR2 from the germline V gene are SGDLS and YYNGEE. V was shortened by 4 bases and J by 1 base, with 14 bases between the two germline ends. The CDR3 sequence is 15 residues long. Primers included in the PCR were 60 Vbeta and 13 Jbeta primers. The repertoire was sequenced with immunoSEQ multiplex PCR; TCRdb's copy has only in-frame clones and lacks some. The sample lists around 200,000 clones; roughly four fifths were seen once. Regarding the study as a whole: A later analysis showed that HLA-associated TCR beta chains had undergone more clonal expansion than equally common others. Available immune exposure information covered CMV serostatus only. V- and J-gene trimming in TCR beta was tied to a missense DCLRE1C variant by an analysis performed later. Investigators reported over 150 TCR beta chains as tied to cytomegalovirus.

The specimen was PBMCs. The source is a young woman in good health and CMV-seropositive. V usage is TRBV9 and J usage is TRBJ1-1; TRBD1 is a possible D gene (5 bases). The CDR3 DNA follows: TGTGCCAGCAGCCCCCCCGGGGGGGGGAACACTGAAGCTTTCTTT. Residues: CASSPPGGGNTEAFF.